Listed here are 4 T cell receptor beta chains from one sample, sequenced in a study of CD8+ T cells in alopecia areata. The sequencing template was cDNA reverse transcribed from extracted RNA. The assay was immunoSEQ multiplex PCR, and TCRdb's table has in-frame clones only and misses some. This sample yields some 150,000 clones, of which roughly 50% are seen a single time; 6.4% belongs to the top ten. Sequences were derived from CD4+ T cells sorted from blood, sampled at week 0. Receptors were obtained from a human donor with alopecia areata.

The chain carries TRBV28 and TRBJ2-5; D perhaps matches TRBD2 (5 bases). The CDR3 totals 12 residues. Germline assignment: CDR1 MDHEN and CDR2 SYDVKM. The V gene lost 5 bases and the J gene lost 2 bases, with 6 bases spanning the gap. CDR3 sequence: CASSERQETQYF. CDR3 nucleotides: TGTGCCAGCAGTGAGCGGCAAGAGACCCAGTACTTC.

The CDR3 reads CASSQDWDTQYF. CDR3 nucleotide sequence: TGCGCCAGCAGCCAAGATTGGGATACGCAGTATTTT. The rearrangement joins TRBV4-1 to TRBJ2-3; the D is unclear. CDR1 is MGHRA, CDR2 YSYEKL, per germline. The V gene lost 0 bases and the J gene lost 6 bases, with 4 bases spanning the gap. The CDR3 spans 12 residues.

This chain uses TRBV10-3 with TRBJ1-6; 9 bases line up with TRBD1. V was clipped by 0 bases and J by 11 bases; unmatched bases: 5. The CDR3 extends over 15 amino acids. Looked up from germline, CDR1 is ENHRY and CDR2 is SYGVKD. The CDR3 loop is CAISESGTGNTPLHF. The DNA of the CDR3 is TGTGCCATCAGTGAGTCCGGGACAGGGAATACACCCCTCCACTTT.

This clone was detected a few times. The V call is TRBV4-2, the J call TRBJ1-1; the D is unclear. The germline gives CDR1 LGHNA, CDR2 YNFKEQ. The CDR3 is 13 residues long. The germline V and J ends were trimmed by 6 bases and 2 bases, with 10 bases remaining between them. CDR3 DNA sequence: TGTGCCAGCAGGGGAGTCTTTAACACTGAAGCTTTCTTT. It specifies CASRGVFNTEAFF.